This TCR beta chain was sequenced during a study of Tregs in tolerant kidney transplant recipients. Germline CDR1 is SGHKS and CDR2 is YYEKEE (reference sequence). The V end was cut by 3 bases, the J end by 5 bases, with 17 bases between. The CDR3 runs 15 residues. Study-level findings and limits: Few patients were studied, so findings need validation in larger groups.

This clone has just a few counts. No antigen is known for it. Distinct nucleotide sequences in the sample also encode this CDR3. Measured with immunoSEQ multiplex PCR; TCRdb has only the in-frame clones, and not every one. The sample carries around 78,000 clones, approximately 90% recorded once. This specimen consisted of Tregs from blood, obtained before the transplant. This TCR was sampled from a human donor who received a combined kidney and bone marrow transplant. The chain recombines TRBV5-5 with TRBJ2-5; TRBD2 is a possible D gene (6 bases). CDR3 sequence: CASSSPIAEGETQYF. CDR3 coding DNA: TGTGCCAGCAGCTCTCCCATAGCGGAGGGGGAGACCCAGTACTTC. The full variable domain, completed using reference TRBV5-5 and TRBJ2-5, is DAGVTQSPTHLIKTRGQQVTLRCSPISGHKSVSWYQQVLGQGPQFIFQYYEKEERGRGNFPDRFSARQFPNYSSELNVNALLLGDSALYLCASSSPIAEGETQYFGPGTRLLVL.